A single sample gave rise to the 24 T cell receptor beta chains below, sequenced in a study of T cell responses to AZD1222 COVID-19 vaccine. Clones were read by immunoSEQ multiplex PCR, and TCRdb kept only the in-frame ones, dropping some. The profile shows 130,000 or so clones, more than 70% of them singletons. The sample consisted of peripheral blood, taken on day 0 of AZD1222 vaccination. These TCRs come from an adult in good health.

The CDR3 DNA is TGCGCCAGCAGCCTCGGGACAGGGGAGTTTGAAAAACTGTTTTTT. Protein product: CASSLGTGEFEKLFF. The chain combines TRBV5-1 with TRBJ1-4; 10 positions agree with TRBD1. There are 15 residues in the CDR3. CDR1 SGHRS and CDR2 YFSETQ come from the germline V gene. V was pared by 4 bases and J by 7 bases, with 7 bases of the junction left unmatched.

The genes are TRBV7-8 and TRBJ2-5; tentative D call: TRBD2 (6 bases). The CDR3 loop spans 14 amino acids. The germline gives CDR1 SGHVS, CDR2 FQNEAQ. Trimming cost V 5 bases and J 5 bases, with 15 bases left between them. Written as DNA, the CDR3 is TGTGCCAGCAGCACGGCCCCGGAGGGGGAGACCCAGTACTTC. This translates into CASSTAPEGETQYF. The complete variable domain, with remaining parts taken from reference TRBV7-8 and TRBJ2-5, reads GAGVSQSPRYKVAKRGQDVALRCDPISGHVSLFWYQQALGQGPEFLTYFQNEAQLDKSGLPSDRFFAERPEGSVSTLKIQRTQQEDSAVYLCASSTAPEGETQYFGPGTRLLVL.

This clone was picked up one time. The rearrangement uses TRBV12-3 or TRBV12-4 and TRBJ2-3, with unresolved D. V lost 6 bases to trimming and J lost 3 bases, with 7 bases between them. The CDR3 consists of 12 residues. Written as DNA, the CDR3 is TGTGCCAGCAGAGCAGCTACAGATACGCAGTATTTT. Amino acids: CASRAATDTQYF.

This chain joins TRBV24-1 and TRBJ2-1, with unresolved D. CDR1 is KGHDR, CDR2 SFDVKD, per germline. The CDR3 has 12 residues. V was pared by 3 bases and J by 8 bases, with 7 bases between. CDR3 amino acids: CATSDALYEQFF. CDR3 in DNA: TGTGCCACCAGTGATGCTCTCTATGAGCAGTTCTTC.

The chain's CDR3 is CASSKTGITYNSPLHF. The CDR3 nucleotides read TGTGCCAGTAGTAAAACAGGGATAACCTATAATTCACCCCTCCACTTT. The chain employs TRBV19 and TRBJ1-6; TRBD1 is a possible D gene (6 bases). The germline gives CDR1 LNHDA, CDR2 SQIVND (reference sequence). Trimming left V 4 bases short and J 2 bases short, with 12 bases between. This CDR3 contains 16 residues.

This clone was detected only once. The chain recombines TRBV2 with TRBJ1-2; no clear D. The V end was cut by 1 base, the J end by 6 bases, with 6 bases between. The CDR3 runs to 12 residues. CDR1 is SNHLY, CDR2 FYNNEI, per germline. CDR3 residues: CASSEGPDGYTF. CDR3 DNA sequence: TGTGCCAGCAGTGAAGGTCCGGATGGCTACACCTTC.

In its sample, this clone was seen once. The sample holds other DNA sequences that translate to the same CDR3. The V and J genes are TRBV5-4 and TRBJ2-5, with 13 bases aligning to TRBD2. The CDR3 consists of 16 residues. Germline CDR1 is SGHNT and CDR2 is YYREEE (reference sequence). Losses at the gene ends were 3 bases for V and 4 bases for J; bases not matched to a gene: 6. Here the CDR3 DNA reads TGTGCCAGCAGCTCTACTAGCGGGGGGGCTGGAGAGACCCAGTACTTC. Translation gives CASSSTSGGAGETQYF.

The J gene is TRBJ2-2, the V gene TRBV28; 7 nucleotides agree with TRBD1. Germline assignment: CDR1 MDHEN and CDR2 SYDVKM. Trimming removed 5 bases from V and 5 bases from J; junction bases left unmatched: 8. This CDR3 has 15 amino acids. The CDR3 here is CASSQPQGLTGELFF. The CDR3 DNA reads TGTGCCAGCAGTCAACCACAGGGGTTGACCGGGGAGCTGTTTTTT. The full variable domain, completed using reference TRBV28 and TRBJ2-2, is DVKVTQSSRYLVKRTGEKVFLECVQDMDHENMFWYRQDPGLGLRLIYFSYDVKMKEKGDIPEGYSVSREKKERFSLILESASTNQTSMYLCASSQPQGLTGELFFGEGSRLTVL.

This rearrangement joins TRBV27 to TRBJ2-1, with 9 nucleotides matching TRBD2. Germline CDR1 reads MNHEY; CDR2 reads SMNVEV (reference sequence). This CDR3 has 18 amino acids. After removal of 7 bases from V and 0 bases from J, the junction contained 13 bases not matched to a gene. CDR3 in DNA: TGTGCCAGCACCCACTGGGGCAGCGGGGGGCCCTCCTACAATGAGCAGTTCTTC. Its translation is CASTHWGSGGPSYNEQFF.

This clone turned up a few times. The chain recombines TRBV19 with TRBJ1-1, with 11 bases matching TRBD1. Germline-derived CDR1 and CDR2 are LNHDA and SQIVND (reference sequence). CDR3 length equals 16 residues. V was pared by 9 bases and J by 3 bases, with 12 bases of the junction left unmatched. CDR3 sequence (DNA): TGTGCCAGCGCCCCTCGGGACAGGGGGACGGACACTGAAGCTTTCTTT. This gives the protein CASAPRDRGTDTEAFF.

This clone was counted a single time. The genes are TRBV9 and TRBJ2-2, with D possibly being TRBD1 (5 bases). The CDR3 runs to 17 residues. The V gene lost 2 bases and the J gene lost 7 bases, with 21 bases spanning the gap. Looked up from germline, CDR1 is SGDLS and CDR2 is YYNGEE. Written as DNA, the CDR3 is TGTGCCAGCAGCGTTGAGATAGGGGCTGGGTATGGCGGGGAGCTGTTTTTT. Its protein is CASSVEIGAGYGGELFF.

CDR3 residues: CASSGLGGNQPQHF. For the CDR3, the DNA is TGTGCCAGTTCCGGACTTGGCGGCAATCAGCCCCAGCATTTT. The chain recombines TRBV19 with TRBJ1-5; D is unclear. The CDR3 is 14 amino acids. Germline lookup yields CDR1 LNHDA and CDR2 SQIVND (reference sequence). The germline V and J ends were trimmed by 8 bases and 2 bases, with 13 bases remaining between them.

This clone was picked up one time. The CDR3 loop reads CASSENPSASSYNEQFF. CDR3 in DNA: TGTGCCAGCAGTGAAAACCCTAGCGCCAGCTCCTACAATGAGCAGTTCTTC. The rearrangement joins TRBV6-1 to TRBJ2-1; possible D gene TRBD2, 6 bases. This CDR3 has 17 residues. The V gene's germline CDR1 is MNHNS and CDR2 SASEGT. The V gene lost 2 bases and the J gene lost 0 bases, with 14 bases spanning the gap.

The V gene is TRBV9, the J gene TRBJ2-7; 10 positions match TRBD2. Losses at the gene ends were 0 bases for V and 2 bases for J; bases not matched to a gene: 8. Germline assignment: CDR1 SGDLS and CDR2 YYNGEE. The CDR3 length is 17 residues. The CDR3 is CASSVGPGLAAAYEQYF. CDR3 in DNA: TGTGCCAGCAGCGTAGGACCCGGACTAGCGGCGGCCTACGAGCAGTACTTC.

V is TRBV6-5 and J is TRBJ1-5; D remains ambiguous. CDR1 is MNHEY, CDR2 SVGAGI, per germline. The CDR3 covers 15 residues. V was pared by 7 bases and J by 0 bases, with 13 bases between. CDR3 coding DNA: TGTGCCAGCACCGAGGGAGGATATAGCAATCAGCCCCAGCATTTT. As protein: CASTEGGYSNQPQHF.

The J gene is TRBJ1-2, the V gene TRBV7-9; D uncertain. The CDR3 consists of 12 residues. The germline gives CDR1 SEHNR, CDR2 FQNEAQ (reference sequence). V lost 2 bases and J lost 6, with 7 bases in between. In DNA, the CDR3 is TGTGCCAGCAGCTTAAGCCGGAATGGCTACACCTTC. Protein product: CASSLSRNGYTF.

There are a few counts of this clone. The chain couples TRBV7-2 to TRBJ1-4; TRBD1 might be the D (5 bases). The CDR3 runs 15 residues. Germline V gene sequence: CDR1 SGHTA, CDR2 FQGNSA. V lost 2 bases to trimming and J lost 3 bases, with 10 bases between them. This chain's CDR3 is CASSLSGTANEKLFF. CDR3 in DNA: TGTGCCAGCAGCTTATCGGGGACGGCTAATGAAAAACTGTTTTTT.

The count of this clone is one. The chain is built from TRBV6-5 and TRBJ1-2, with TRBD1 identical over 7 bases. V dropped 5 bases and J dropped 8; count of bases not matched to a gene: 5. This CDR3 has 12 amino acids. Germline loops: CDR1 MNHEY, CDR2 SVGAGI. The CDR3 protein is CASSQNRGGYTF. CDR3 in DNA: TGTGCCAGCAGTCAGAACAGGGGAGGCTACACCTTC.

The chain is built from TRBV28 and TRBJ1-5; D remains ambiguous. The CDR3 is 15 amino acids. CDR1 is MDHEN and CDR2 is SYDVKM in the germline V gene. V was clipped by 1 base and J by 0 bases, with 7 bases between them. This chain's CDR3 is CASSLSGLSNQPQHF. The CDR3 DNA sequence: TGTGCCAGCAGTTTATCCGGCCTTAGCAATCAGCCCCAGCATTTT.

This clone showed up just a few times. The chain joins TRBV5-1 to TRBJ2-3; 7 bases map to TRBD1. Per germline, CDR1 SGHRS and CDR2 YFSETQ. The junction had 4 bases not matched to a gene; V was cut back by 2 bases and J by 1 base. The CDR3 runs 15 residues. In DNA form, the CDR3 reads TGCGCCAGCAGCTTTCAGGGGGAAGGCACAGATACGCAGTATTTT. It yields the protein CASSFQGEGTDTQYF.

This clone was recorded once. The rearrangement links TRBV5-6 to TRBJ2-3; D possibly corresponds to TRBD1 (6 bases). Germline loops: CDR1 SGHDT, CDR2 YYEEEE. With 4 bases removed from V and 5 bases from J, the gap between germline ends came to 11 bases. This CDR3 comprises 13 residues. This chain's CDR3 is CASSRDMQDTQYF. As DNA, the CDR3 is TGTGCCAGCAGCAGGGACATGCAAGATACGCAGTATTTT.

This clone came up a few times. The chain is built from TRBV29-1 and TRBJ1-2; 8 nucleotides align to TRBD1. The V gene end was trimmed by 5 bases and the J gene end by 8 bases; junction bases not matched to a gene: 10. Germline V lookup: CDR1 SQVTM, CDR2 ANQGSEA. The CDR3 has 13 residues. In DNA, the CDR3 is TGCAGCGTTCCCCTAAACAGGGGGGAAGGCTACACCTTC. Encoded protein: CSVPLNRGEGYTF. Complete variable domain (other parts from reference TRBV29-1 and TRBJ1-2): SAVISQKPSRDICQRGTSLTIQCQVDSQVTMMFWYRQQPGQSLTLIATANQGSEATYESGFVIDKFPISRPNLTFSTLTVSNMSPEDSSIYLCSVPLNRGEGYTFGSGTRLTVV.

This clone is judged large (0.1 to 1%). The chain combines TRBV28 with TRBJ1-4, with 8 positions matching TRBD1. Trimming cost V 6 bases and J 7 bases; bases outside gene matches: 10. This CDR3 is 15 amino acids long. Germline assignment: CDR1 MDHEN and CDR2 SYDVKM. The CDR3 region has the DNA TGTGCCAGCAGACTACCCGGGACAGGCGGTGAAAAACTGTTTTTT. It yields the protein CASRLPGTGGEKLFF. Full variable domain (rest looked up from reference TRBV28 and TRBJ1-4): DVKVTQSSRYLVKRTGEKVFLECVQDMDHENMFWYRQDPGLGLRLIYFSYDVKMKEKGDIPEGYSVSREKKERFSLILESASTNQTSMYLCASRLPGTGGEKLFFGSGTQLSVL.

The rearrangement joins TRBV6-2 or TRBV6-3 to TRBJ2-1; TRBD1 or TRBD2 may be the D gene (5 bases each). The CDR3 spans 12 residues. Between the trimmed V and J ends, which lost 4 bases and 6 bases, there was a span of 7 bases. Looked up from germline, CDR1 is MNHEY and CDR2 is SVGEGT. This chain's CDR3 is CASSSGTNEQFF. The CDR3 coding sequence is TGTGCCAGCAGTTCCGGGACCAATGAGCAGTTCTTC.